This TCR beta chain was sequenced for a study of neurological immune-mediated disorders. Time point of the sample: longitudinal time-point 2. TCRdb processed the 5' RACE reads anew with MiXCR; each CDR3 protein has one entry. The sample holds around 49,000 distinct CDR3 sequences, around 13% seen once. The sample was PBMCs. The sequence was obtained from a male donor with HTLV-1-associated myelopathy (HAM/TSP).

DNA of the CDR3: TGCGCCAGCAGCCAACGGACAGAAAACTACAATGAGCAGTTCTTC. It specifies CASSQRTENYNEQFF. This sequence joins TRBV4-1 and TRBJ2-1; the D gene is possibly TRBD1 (6 bases). Germline lookup yields CDR1 MGHRA and CDR2 YSYEKL. The CDR3 consists of 15 residues. With 2 bases removed from V and 3 bases from J, the gap between germline ends came to 11 bases.